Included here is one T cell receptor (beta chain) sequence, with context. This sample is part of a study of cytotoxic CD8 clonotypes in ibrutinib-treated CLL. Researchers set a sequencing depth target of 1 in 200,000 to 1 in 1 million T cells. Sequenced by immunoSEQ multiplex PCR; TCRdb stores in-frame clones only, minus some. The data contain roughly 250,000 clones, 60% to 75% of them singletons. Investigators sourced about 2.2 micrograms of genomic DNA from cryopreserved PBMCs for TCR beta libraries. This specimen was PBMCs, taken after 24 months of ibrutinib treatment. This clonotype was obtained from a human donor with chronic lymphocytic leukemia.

The CDR3: CASSLGAGAIYEQYF. CDR3 bases: TGTGCCAGCAGCTTAGGGGCAGGGGCCATCTACGAGCAGTACTTC. V gene TRBV11-2 combines with J gene TRBJ2-7; tentatively, D is TRBD1 (6 bases). Trimming removed 1 base from V and 3 bases from J, with 13 bases in between. The germline gives CDR1 SGHAT, CDR2 FQNNGV. This CDR3 comprises 15 residues. Supplemented by reference TRBV11-2 and TRBJ2-7, the full variable domain reads EAGVAQSPRYKIIEKRQSVAFWCNPISGHATLYWYQQILGQGPKLLIQFQNNGVVDDSQLPKDRFSAERLKGVDSTLKIQPAKLEDSAVYLCASSLGAGAIYEQYFGPGTRLTVT.